This T cell receptor beta chain was retrieved from a study of regulatory T cells in long-lasting Graves disease. General study findings and limits: For persistent Graves' patients, TCR diversity was lower than for newly diagnosed ones.

CDR3 regions were amplified by Arm-PCR using iRepertoire HTBI primers to build TCR beta libraries. MiXCR, applied by TCRdb to the multiplex PCR reads, yields one record per CDR3 protein. Of around 250,000 distinct CDR3 sequences listed, 15% to 20% are singletons. With regard to this clonotype: The antigen is undetermined.

The V gene's germline CDR1 is MDHEN and CDR2 SYDVKM. This CDR3 spans 12 amino acids. The V end lost 1 base, the J end lost 10 bases, and 8 bases lay between the germline ends. Specified time point: newly diagnosed GD, antithyroid drugs for less than 3 months. The TCR library used RNA extracted from PBMCs. The sample was also reused in another study, on T cells in Graves' hyperthyroidism and ophthalmopathy. That paper adds: Patients aged 18 to 65 with hyperthyroidism were newly diagnosed, with duration under 2 months. Researchers found most expanded thyroid clonotypes above 0.001 in blood as well.

The V call is TRBV28, the J call TRBJ2-1; no clear D. The source of this sequence is a young woman with Graves disease. This specimen consisted of peripheral blood mononuclear cells (PBMCs), obtained at new diagnosis, from a patient treated with antithyroid drugs. CDR3 DNA: TGTGCCAGCAGTTTATCCAGCTACGAGCAGTTCTTC. It translates to CASSLSSYEQFF.